Presented here are 28 T cell receptor beta chains from one specimen sequenced in a study of radiotherapy plus CTLA-4 blockade in lung cancer. Some clones are missing from TCRdb's copy, which holds only in-frame ones; the method was immunoSEQ multiplex PCR. This sample yields approximately 83,000 clones, of which around 79% are seen a single time; 4% belongs to the top ten. Sample: peripheral blood, taken from a patient treated with radiotherapy plus ipilimumab. These receptors came from a human donor with non-small cell lung cancer who had a partial response to radiotherapy plus ipilimumab. Some clones in this sample may be carry-over from other donors' samples.

This clone was seen just once. The chain is built from TRBV11-2 and TRBJ2-7; 9 positions agree with TRBD1. The CDR3 is made up of 15 amino acids. After removal of 2 bases from V and 5 bases from J, the junction contained 7 bases not matched to a gene. From germline, CDR1 is SGHAT and CDR2 FQNNGV. CDR3 amino acids: CASSLSPDRGNEQYF. The CDR3, as DNA: TGTGCCAGCAGCTTAAGCCCGGACAGGGGAAACGAGCAGTACTTC.

V usage is TRBV20-1 and J usage is TRBJ1-6; D is uncertain. Trimming took 6 bases from V and 8 from J, leaving 8 bases between them. The CDR3 is 11 amino acids. CDR1 and CDR2 from the germline V gene are DFQATT and SNEGSKA (reference sequence). This chain's CDR3 is CSAMGDSPLHF. The CDR3 DNA follows: TGCAGTGCCATGGGAGATTCACCCCTCCACTTT.

The gene calls are TRBV6-6 and TRBJ2-7; D is unresolved. The CDR3 runs 14 residues. Looked up from germline, CDR1 is MNHNY and CDR2 is SVGAGI (reference sequence). V gave up 5 bases and J gave up 0 bases, with 11 bases separating them. This CDR3 is CASSTPSTSYEQYF. CDR3 nucleotide sequence: TGTGCCAGCAGTACCCCATCTACCTCCTACGAGCAGTACTTC.

The chain carries TRBV18 and TRBJ1-3; possibly TRBD1 for D (6 bases). The V gene's germline CDR1 is KGHSH and CDR2 LQKENI. The CDR3 extends over 15 amino acids. V lost 3 bases and J 0 bases, leaving 9 bases between the germline ends. CDR3 coding DNA: TGTGCCAGCTCACCCGTGGACAGCTCTGGAAACACCATATATTTT. The encoded protein is CASSPVDSSGNTIYF.

CDR3 DNA sequence: TGCGCCAGCAGCCCTGATGGGAGAAACACTGAAGCTTTCTTT. Translated: CASSPDGRNTEAFF. The chain carries TRBV5-1 and TRBJ1-1; no firm D call. Trimming left V 4 bases short and J 2 bases short, with 12 bases between. The V gene's germline CDR1 is SGHRS and CDR2 YFSETQ. This CDR3 has 14 residues.

V is TRBV6-5 and J is TRBJ1-3; TRBD1 might be the D (5 bases). Germline lookup yields CDR1 MNHEY and CDR2 SVGAGI. The V and J ends lost 8 bases and 0 bases respectively, with 8 bases between them. The length of the CDR3 is 13 residues. The CDR3 nucleotides read TGTGCCAGCTACAGGAGCTCTGGAAACACCATATATTTT. Translating gives CASYRSSGNTIYF.

This clone is a singleton in its sample. The chain employs TRBV14 and TRBJ2-7, with a weak D call TRBD1 (5 bases). Germline-derived CDR1 and CDR2 are SGHDN and FVKESK. The CDR3 has 14 amino acids. Trimming stripped 4 bases from V and 0 bases from J, with 10 bases between. The CDR3 DNA reads as TGTGCCAGCAGCCCATCGACAGTCTCCTACGAGCAGTACTTC. This gives the protein CASSPSTVSYEQYF.

The gene calls are TRBV19 and TRBJ1-1; D is undetermined. CDR1 is LNHDA and CDR2 is SQIVND in the germline V gene (reference sequence). This CDR3 region has 14 residues. Trimming cost V 3 bases and J 2 bases, with 10 bases left between them. CDR3 region: CASSIFGINTEAFF. CDR3 DNA: TGTGCCAGTAGTATTTTCGGGATTAACACTGAAGCTTTCTTT.

The V call is TRBV28, the J call TRBJ2-1, with a tentative D call TRBD2 (5 bases). CDR3 length equals 16 residues. Looked up from germline, CDR1 is MDHEN and CDR2 is SYDVKM. V lost 6 bases and J 4 bases, leaving 19 bases between the germline ends. The CDR3 loop is CASSPFEGERYNEQFF. The CDR3 nucleotides read TGTGCCAGCAGCCCCTTTGAGGGAGAACGGTACAATGAGCAGTTCTTC.

The chain has TRBV5-1 and TRBJ1-1, with D maybe TRBD1 (6 bases). This CDR3 spans 15 amino acids. The germline V and J ends were trimmed by 1 base and 4 bases, with 14 bases remaining between them. Germline CDR1 is SGHRS and CDR2 is YFSETQ. CDR3 nucleotide sequence: TGCGCCAGCAGCTTGTATACAGGGTTGGGCACTGAAGCTTTCTTT. As protein: CASSLYTGLGTEAFF.

This clone was picked up one time. The chain uses TRBV18 and TRBJ1-5; TRBD1 is a possible D gene (6 bases). The CDR3 extends over 15 amino acids. V was shortened by 2 bases and J by 2 bases, with 10 bases between the two germline ends. The germline V gene encodes CDR1 KGHSH and CDR2 LQKENI. The CDR3 DNA follows: TGTGCCAGCTCACCAGGGACACGAGGCAATCAGCCCCAGCATTTT. Translation: CASSPGTRGNQPQHF. Drawing the rest from reference TRBV18 and TRBJ1-5, the complete variable domain is NAGVMQNPRHLVRRRGQEARLRCSPMKGHSHVYWYRQLPEEGLKFMVYLQKENIIDESGMPKERFSAEFPKEGPSILRIQQVVRGDSAAYFCASSPGTRGNQPQHFGDGTRLSIL.

The chain carries TRBV2 and TRBJ2-3; D possibly corresponds to TRBD2 (5 bases). V dropped 6 bases and J dropped 0 bases, with 10 bases sitting between them. The CDR3 has 14 amino acids. The germline gives CDR1 SNHLY, CDR2 FYNNEI. The CDR3 DNA reads as TGTGCCAGCAGCCGAGGGTTGAGCACAGATACGCAGTATTTT. Encoded protein: CASSRGLSTDTQYF.

V gene TRBV7-8 combines with J gene TRBJ2-7; a possible D gene is TRBD2 (6 bases). Germline V CDR1 and CDR2: SGHVS, FQNEAQ. The V and J ends lost 4 bases and 4 bases respectively, with 14 bases between them. CDR3 length: 14 amino acids. DNA of the CDR3: TGTGCCAGCAGCTCCGGGACTCCGGCTTACGAGCAGTACTTC. Residues: CASSSGTPAYEQYF.

The chain carries TRBV6-4 and TRBJ2-3; the D is unclear. The V and J ends lost 5 bases and 0 bases respectively, with 9 bases between them. The CDR3 consists of 14 residues. Germline assignment: CDR1 MRHNA and CDR2 SNTAGT. CDR3 sequence (DNA): TGTGCCAGCAGTCTCAGCGATAGCACAGATACGCAGTATTTT. Translating gives CASSLSDSTDTQYF.

This clone was counted a single time. The chain couples TRBV6-5 to TRBJ1-6; D may be TRBD1 (5 bases). Between the trimmed V and J ends, which lost 2 bases and 6 bases, there was a span of 11 bases. This CDR3 has 15 residues. The germline V gene has CDR1 MNHEY and CDR2 SVGAGI. For the CDR3, the DNA is TGTGCCAGCAGTTACCGCGACAGCCTTAATTCACCCCTCCACTTT. Translating gives CASSYRDSLNSPLHF.

V gene TRBV2 combines with J gene TRBJ1-1, with unresolved D. CDR1 and CDR2 (germline): SNHLY, FYNNEI. CDR3 size: 12 residues. V was cut by 6 bases and J by 4 bases, with 9 bases left in between. The CDR3 bases are TGTGCCAGCAGGGGCCCCGTCACTGAAGCTTTCTTT. This gives the protein CASRGPVTEAFF.

V gene TRBV11-2 combines with J gene TRBJ2-7; 11 nucleotides agree with TRBD2. Per germline, CDR1 SGHAT and CDR2 FQNNGV. The CDR3 has 15 amino acids. V lost 3 bases, J lost 5 bases, and 6 bases stayed unmatched. The CDR3 loop is CASSFIAGGPDEQYF. Written as DNA, the CDR3 is TGTGCCAGCAGCTTTATAGCGGGAGGGCCCGACGAGCAGTACTTC.

The V gene is TRBV7-9, the J gene TRBJ2-1; 13 positions match TRBD2. Per the germline V gene, CDR1 is SEHNR and CDR2 is FQNEAQ (reference sequence). V trimming: 5 bases; J trimming: 3 bases; junction bases outside the gene matches: 10. CDR3 length: 18 residues. The CDR3 protein is CASSQNRTSGRGYNEQFF. In nucleotides, the CDR3 is TGTGCCAGCAGCCAAAATCGGACTAGCGGGAGAGGCTACAATGAGCAGTTCTTC.

This sequence joins TRBV6-6 and TRBJ1-5, with a tentative D call TRBD1 (6 bases). The CDR3 is made up of 14 amino acids. The V end was cut by 5 bases, the J end by 0 bases, with 8 bases between. In germline, CDR1 is MNHNY, CDR2 SVGAGI (reference sequence). DNA for the CDR3: TGTGCCAGCAGTAGGACAGATAGCAATCAGCCCCAGCATTTT. Translated, it gives CASSRTDSNQPQHF.

In its sample, this clone was seen a few times. The chain couples TRBV7-6 to TRBJ1-2; D is undetermined. This CDR3 spans 13 amino acids. Germline CDR1 SGHVS, CDR2 FNYEAQ. Trimming took 5 bases from V and 4 from J, leaving 11 bases between them. The CDR3 sequence is CASSNSMGYGYTF. CDR3 in DNA: TGTGCCAGCAGCAACAGTATGGGCTATGGCTACACCTTC. Full variable domain (outside the CDR3, taken from reference TRBV7-6 and TRBJ1-2): GAGVSQSPRYKVTKRGQDVALRCDPISGHVSLYWYRQALGQGPEFLTYFNYEAQQDKSGLPNDRFSAERPEGSISTLTIQRTEQRDSAMYRCASSNSMGYGYTFGSGTRLTVV.

This clone was seen only a few times. This chain connects TRBV10-3 to TRBJ2-7; TRBD2 aligns across 12 bases. With 6 bases clipped from V and 7 bases from J, the junction kept 10 bases outside the gene matches. This CDR3 is built from 15 residues. In germline, CDR1 is ENHRY, CDR2 SYGVKD. The CDR3 DNA reads TGTGCCATCAGGGACACTAGCGGGAGGTCTATGGAGCAGTACTTC. Encoded protein: CAIRDTSGRSMEQYF.

As concerns this clone: The same CDR3 arises from other DNA sequences in this sample as well. This chain links TRBV18 with TRBJ2-5; TRBD2 matches 7 bases. This CDR3 region has 13 residues. Germline trimming cut 4 bases from V and 5 bases from J; bases unmatched to any gene: 4. Germline V gene data show CDR1 as KGHSH and CDR2 as LQKENI. CDR3 sequence: CASSLGLKETQYF. DNA for the CDR3: TGTGCCAGCTCACTGGGACTAAAGGAGACCCAGTACTTC.

The chain uses TRBV19 and TRBJ1-6; 7 positions match TRBD1. V was pared by 3 bases and J by 8 bases, with 1 base of the junction left unmatched. This CDR3 spans 13 amino acids. The germline CDR1 and CDR2 sequences are LNHDA and SQIVND (reference sequence). The CDR3 spells CASSIQGDSPLHF. The CDR3 DNA follows: TGTGCCAGTAGTATCCAGGGGGATTCACCCCTCCACTTT.

In its sample, this clone was seen once. This chain links TRBV6-5 with TRBJ1-4; 9 nucleotides match TRBD1. CDR3 length: 15 residues. Germline V gives CDR1 MNHEY, CDR2 SVGAGI. Unmatched junction bases numbered 14, after V lost 10 bases and J lost 8 bases. CDR3 DNA: TGTGCCACCCAAGCAGTCGGACAGGGGCGCGAAAAACTGTTTTTT. It codes for CATQAVGQGREKLFF.

The V call is TRBV6-1, the J call TRBJ2-7; TRBD2 aligns across 13 bases. J gave up 3 bases and V 8 bases, and 1 base lay outside the gene matches. CDR3 size: 13 residues. Germline V gene data show CDR1 as MNHNS and CDR2 as SASEGT. CDR3 amino acids: CASRTSGSYEQYF. The CDR3 coding sequence is TGTGCCAGCCGGACTAGCGGGAGCTACGAGCAGTACTTC.

The table lists this clone with a few counts. The rearrangement links TRBV19 to TRBJ1-3; 8 bases line up with TRBD1. The ends lost 6 bases at V and 4 bases at J; junction bases unmatched: 11. The CDR3 spans 16 residues. Per germline, CDR1 LNHDA and CDR2 SQIVND (reference sequence). CDR3 DNA sequence: TGTGCCAGTAGCGACCTACCAGGGGGCGGCGGAAACACCATATATTTT. Translating gives CASSDLPGGGGNTIYF.

The chain combines TRBV25-1 with TRBJ1-2, with unresolved D. CDR3 length: 12 residues. Germline V gives CDR1 MGHDK, CDR2 SYGVNS. Trimming cost V 0 bases and J 7 bases, with 6 bases left between them. CDR3 bases: TGTGCCAGCAGTGAATATCGGGGTGGCTACACCTTC. Amino acid sequence: CASSEYRGGYTF.

This chain joins TRBV5-1 and TRBJ2-5, with TRBD2 matching over 8 bases. The CDR3 is 17 residues long. From germline, CDR1 is SGHRS and CDR2 YFSETQ. The trim removed 0 bases at V and 2 bases at J, leaving 9 bases unmatched. This CDR3 reads CASSLGGRGGRQETQYF. The CDR3 DNA reads TGCGCCAGCAGCTTGGGTGGTCGCGGGGGGAGACAAGAGACCCAGTACTTC.